This T cell receptor (beta chain) originates from a study of blood T cell repertoires in COVID-19. Turning to the study itself: From the United States, Italy and Spain came samples of acute and convalescent COVID-19. T cells, B-cell-depleted T cells, or PBMCs provided the cDNA or gDNA that served as material.

Original methodology: Counts of nucleated cells, estimated from reference gene primer amplification, were obtained. Clones were sequenced by immunoSEQ multiplex PCR, and TCRdb holds only the in-frame ones, with some missing. Clone size and V and J calls were adopted from that table, with D and trimming inferred from the DNA. The table lists about 250,000 clones, over 80% of them singletons. The CDR3 is 16 residues long. CDR1 SNHLY and CDR2 FYNNEI come from the germline V gene. J gave up 3 bases and V 5 bases, and 6 bases lay outside the gene matches. The TCR comes from a woman aged 40 to 50 who had recovered from COVID-19. Sequenced: peripheral blood. The rearrangement joins TRBV2 to TRBJ2-2; 10 bases line up with TRBD2. The CDR3 DNA reads TGTGCCAGCAGTTCAAGGACTAGCGGATACACCGGGGAGCTGTTTTTT. Translated, it gives CASSSRTSGYTGELFF.